These T cell receptor beta chains were read from a single sample in a study of T cell clusters in autoimmune cytopenias. TCRdb derives one entry per CDR3 protein from the multiplex PCR reads, leaving out DNA. The listing records 11,000 or so distinct CDR3 sequences. These data also featured in a second study, about T cell repertoires in aging, cancer and after chemotherapy.

The sample comprised peripheral blood. These receptors came from a human donor in good health. Both conserved end residues are part of each CDR3. Clone size appears in some rows only: once, few, many, or a class for an expanded clone.

v_call	j_call	clone_size	cdr3_aa
TRBV13	TRBJ2-2	.	CASRKGANTGELFF
TRBV7-6	TRBJ1-1	.	CASSPDSYTEAFF
TRBV5-6	TRBJ2-5	.	CASSLGPQTQYF
TRBV15	TRBJ1-5	.	CATSNDFSNQPQHF
TRBV19	TRBJ2-3	.	CASTQGVNTDTQYF
TRBV30	TRBJ1-4	.	CAWSMGANEKLFF
TRBV15	TRBJ2-6	.	CATSSPQGFPGANVLTF
TRBV11-3	TRBJ2-2	medium-sized	CASSLSAGELFF
TRBV6-6	TRBJ2-3	.	CASNVVNTDTQYF
TRBV6-2/TRBV6-3	TRBJ2-2	.	CASSPGVWGRTGELFF
TRBV27	TRBJ1-2	.	CASSPQGAEARYTF
TRBV10-3	TRBJ1-1	.	CAIRGTGDGTEAFF
TRBV19	TRBJ1-6	.	CASSITPGPLHF
TRBV19	TRBJ1-1	.	CASSMARGTEAFF
TRBV6-6	TRBJ2-5	.	CASRPTSGQETQYF
TRBV24-1	TRBJ1-4	.	CATSDLPDRAYTEKLFF
TRBV30	TRBJ1-6	.	CAWKLRRGGNSPLHF
TRBV30	TRBJ2-7	.	CAWSVLGQYPYEQYF
TRBV29-1	TRBJ1-1	medium-sized	CTAGGTVNTEAFF
TRBV12-3/TRBV12-4	TRBJ2-7	.	CASSLSPGTGRDEQYF
TRBV5-4	TRBJ2-1	.	CASSFGRYNEQFF
TRBV19	TRBJ1-1	.	CASAPGSTNTEAFF
TRBV5-6	TRBJ1-2	.	CASSFRTDDGGYTF
TRBV5-6	TRBJ2-5	medium-sized	CASSLVAGSRETQYF
TRBV6-6	TRBJ1-6	.	CASSLLGGIPSGNYNSPLHF
TRBV30	TRBJ2-7	.	CAWSVGGPNEQYF
TRBV19	TRBJ2-7	.	CASSIPIGGVSYEQYF
TRBV18	TRBJ2-1	.	CASSPPILAGGSYNEQFF
TRBV13	TRBJ1-4	.	CASSSRTGMAEKLFF
TRBV6-5	TRBJ2-5	.	CASRPGTSGGAVKTQYF
TRBV5-4	TRBJ2-3	.	CASSSGGGDTQYF
TRBV6-2/TRBV6-3	TRBJ2-7	.	CASRPTNSHSYEQYF
TRBV19	TRBJ2-2	medium-sized	CASGPLAGNTGELFF
TRBV6-2/TRBV6-3	TRBJ2-3	.	CASTSRGADTQYF
TRBV19	TRBJ2-7	.	CASSMDRGLQYF
TRBV5-4	TRBJ2-3	.	CASTPGTSGPDTQYF
TRBV11-3	TRBJ2-3	medium-sized	CASSSLTSGGLDTQYF
TRBV11-1	TRBJ1-6	medium-sized	CASSSQVGEPLHF
TRBV19	TRBJ2-1	medium-sized	CASSTLGGGPFDEQFF
TRBV30	TRBJ1-2	.	CAGIGTRTTNYGYTF
TRBV11-2	TRBJ2-5	.	CASSRSDQETQYF
TRBV30	TRBJ2-3	.	CAWTGGGTDTQYF
TRBV18	TRBJ1-1	.	CASSPQWDTEAFF
TRBV13	TRBJ2-6	.	CASSFYLSGANVLTF
TRBV6-5	TRBJ1-4	.	CASSADSATNEKLFF
TRBV5-1	TRBJ2-5	.	CASSSEAGTETQYF
TRBV19	TRBJ1-5	medium-sized	CASSPRGGYQPQHF
TRBV11-3	TRBJ2-3	medium-sized	CASSPRTGAGDTQYF
TRBV19	TRBJ2-5	.	CASSNRTQETQYF
TRBV6-4	TRBJ2-3	.	CASSTTSGVADTQYF
TRBV11-1	TRBJ2-1	medium-sized	CASSLAGLVNEQFF
TRBV5-5	TRBJ2-2	medium-sized	CASSFLTSGGTGELFF
TRBV6-5	TRBJ2-7	.	CASSYRPSGAYEQYF
TRBV11-1	TRBJ1-2	.	CASSFGAEGFYGYTF
TRBV11-3	TRBJ2-7	medium-sized	CASSSRDNYEQYF
TRBV18	TRBJ1-6	.	CASSDGTGVSPLHF
TRBV27	TRBJ2-1	.	CASSFDGGAYNEQFF
TRBV6-2/TRBV6-3	TRBJ1-6	.	CASSYGQGAYSPLHF
TRBV19	TRBJ1-5	.	CASSISRGQGARQPQHF
TRBV10-2	TRBJ2-2	.	CASSESGGASIGELFF